Reported below is one TCR beta chain. Its antigen specificity is not known. No quality values exist for individual bases; no much larger clone is one base distant. The record originates from a study of blood T cell repertoires in COVID-19 (dated by TCRdb to about 2020). Study-level background: Samples covering the acute and convalescent phases of COVID-19 were provided by collaborators in the United States, Italy and Spain. Where HLA class I and class II types were available, the types were taken from metadata supplied by the sample provider, not from assay-based typing. A freely available public database, intended as a resource for researchers studying the immune response to SARS-CoV-2, is where the repertoires were released. The samples were drawn from two sources: the first 160 participants of the ongoing ImmuneRACE study, and fewer than 1,500 subjects contributed by 6 global collaborators. Subjects who had been exposed to COVID-19, were actively infected with it, or had recovered from it provided the deeply sampled blood TCRbeta repertoires that made up the dataset. The sample metadata nearly always contained a de-identified subject ID, COVID-19 status, age in years and sex. The prospective study material was composed of cDNA or gDNA derived from T cells, B-cell-depleted T cells, or PBMCs. Beyond this particular receptor, the publication reports: The amount of clinical and demographic metadata varied by source and participant and was provided uncurated.

According to the germline V gene, CDR1 reads SGHRS and CDR2 reads YFSETQ. Trimming takes 7 bases from V and 5 bases from J, and the germline ends sit 15 bases apart. CDR3 length: 13 amino acids, cysteine to phenylalanine. Only the CDR3 DNA stays, 39 bases, in frame from base 1. TCRbeta CDR3 regions were amplified from genomic DNA using the immunoSEQ Assay, a bias-controlled multiplex PCR. Per the authors' processing: The number of nucleated cells in each sample was estimated by amplification of reference gene primers within the assay. To quantify the absolute abundance of each unique TCRbeta CDR3 rearrangement, sequence reads were collapsed and filtered. Productive Simpson clonality was computed per sample as the square root of Simpson's diversity index over productive rearrangements. This immuneACCESS table, as held by TCRdb, lists in-frame sequences with V and J called but not all clones. Of the missing ones, under half trace to an unresolved V gene in checked studies; the others have no known cause. V, J and clone size are those of that table, while D and trimming were read from the DNA. Across this sample there are around 100,000 clones, with around 87% seen only once. About 20% of the sample is in the top ten clones.

Each collaborating institution followed its own protocols to collect whole blood in K2EDTA tubes. For TCRbeta analysis, collaborator samples were shipped as frozen whole blood, as isolated PBMCs, or as DNA extracted from either sample type. The rearrangement combines TRBV5-1 with TRBJ1-1; the D region possibly corresponds to TRBD1 (6 bases align). This receptor was taken from a human donor in a cohort sampled during active COVID-19. The material sequenced was peripheral blood. The CDR3 here reads CASRARGFTEAFF. The DNA sequence follows: TGCGCCAGCCGCGCCAGGGGATTTACTGAAGCTTTCTTT.